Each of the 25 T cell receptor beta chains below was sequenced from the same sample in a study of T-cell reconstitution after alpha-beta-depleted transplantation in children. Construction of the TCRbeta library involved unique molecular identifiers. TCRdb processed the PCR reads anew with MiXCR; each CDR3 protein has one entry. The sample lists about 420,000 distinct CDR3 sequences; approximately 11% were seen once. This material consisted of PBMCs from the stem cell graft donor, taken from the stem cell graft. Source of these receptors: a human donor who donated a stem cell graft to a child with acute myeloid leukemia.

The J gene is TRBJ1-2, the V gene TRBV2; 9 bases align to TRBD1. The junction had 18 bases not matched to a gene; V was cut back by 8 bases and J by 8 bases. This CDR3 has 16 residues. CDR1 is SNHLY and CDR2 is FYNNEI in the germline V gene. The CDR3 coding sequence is TGTGCCAGCCGGAACGCTCCGGGACAGGGAGGTTACGGCTACACCTTC. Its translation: CASRNAPGQGGYGYTF. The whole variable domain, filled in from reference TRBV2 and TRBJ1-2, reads EPEVTQTPSHQVTQMGQEVILRCVPISNHLYFYWYRQILGQKVEFLVSFYNNEISEKSEIFDDQFSVERPDGSNFTLKIRSTKLEDSAMYFCASRNAPGQGGYGYTFGSGTRLTVV.

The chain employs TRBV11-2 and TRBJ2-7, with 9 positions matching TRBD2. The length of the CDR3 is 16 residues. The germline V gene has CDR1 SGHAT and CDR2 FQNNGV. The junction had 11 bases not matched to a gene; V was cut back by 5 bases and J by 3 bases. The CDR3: CASSATTSGPYYEQYF. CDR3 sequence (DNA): TGTGCCAGCAGCGCAACGACTAGCGGACCTTACTACGAGCAGTACTTC.

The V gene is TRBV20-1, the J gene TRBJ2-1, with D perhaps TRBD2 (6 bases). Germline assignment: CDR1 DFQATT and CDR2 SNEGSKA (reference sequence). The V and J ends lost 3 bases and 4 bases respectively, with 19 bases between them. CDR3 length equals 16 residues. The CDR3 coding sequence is TGCAGTGCTAGTTCCGGCCTAGCGTACTTTTACAATGAGCAGTTCTTC. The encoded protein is CSASSGLAYFYNEQFF.

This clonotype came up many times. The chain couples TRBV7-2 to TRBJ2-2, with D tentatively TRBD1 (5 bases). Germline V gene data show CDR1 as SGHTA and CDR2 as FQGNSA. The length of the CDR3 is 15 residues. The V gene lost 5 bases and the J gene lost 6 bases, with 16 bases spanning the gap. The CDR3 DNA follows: TGTGCCAGCAGCATAACAGGCGTTGACGCCGGGGAGCTGTTTTTT. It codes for CASSITGVDAGELFF.

DNA of the CDR3: TGCAGTGCTAGAGTTGGTGCGGACAGGGGGCGCCCCGGCTATGGCTACACCTTC. This sequence encodes CSARVGADRGRPGYGYTF. The chain is built from TRBV20-1 and TRBJ1-2; the match to TRBD1 covers 11 bases. V dropped 1 base and J dropped 4; count of bases not matched to a gene: 14. CDR3 length: 18 residues. In germline, CDR1 is DFQATT, CDR2 SNEGSKA (reference sequence).

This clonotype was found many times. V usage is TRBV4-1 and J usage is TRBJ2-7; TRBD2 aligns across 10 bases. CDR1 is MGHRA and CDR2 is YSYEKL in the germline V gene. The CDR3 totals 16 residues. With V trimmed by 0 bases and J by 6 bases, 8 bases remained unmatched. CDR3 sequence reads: CASSQDGGLAGVEQYF. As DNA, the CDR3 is TGCGCCAGCAGCCAAGATGGGGGGCTAGCGGGAGTCGAGCAGTACTTC.

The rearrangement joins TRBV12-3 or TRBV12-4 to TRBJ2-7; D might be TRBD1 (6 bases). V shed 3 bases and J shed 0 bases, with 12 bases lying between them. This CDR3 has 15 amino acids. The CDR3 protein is CASSFGTGSSYEQYF. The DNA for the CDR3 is TGTGCCAGCAGTTTTGGAACAGGGTCCTCCTACGAGCAGTACTTC.

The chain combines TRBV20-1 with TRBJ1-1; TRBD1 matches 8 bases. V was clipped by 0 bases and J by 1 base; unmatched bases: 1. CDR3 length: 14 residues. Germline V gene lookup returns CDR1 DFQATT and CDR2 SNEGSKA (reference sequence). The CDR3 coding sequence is TGCAGTGCTAGAGAAGGACAGGGGAACACTGAAGCTTTCTTT. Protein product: CSAREGQGNTEAFF.

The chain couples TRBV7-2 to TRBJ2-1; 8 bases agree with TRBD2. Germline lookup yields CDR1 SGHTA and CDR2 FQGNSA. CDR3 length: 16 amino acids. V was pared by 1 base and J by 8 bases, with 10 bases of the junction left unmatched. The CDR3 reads CASSLVAGTRKDEQFF. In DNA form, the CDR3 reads TGTGCCAGCAGCTTAGTCGCCGGGACTAGAAAGGATGAGCAGTTCTTC.

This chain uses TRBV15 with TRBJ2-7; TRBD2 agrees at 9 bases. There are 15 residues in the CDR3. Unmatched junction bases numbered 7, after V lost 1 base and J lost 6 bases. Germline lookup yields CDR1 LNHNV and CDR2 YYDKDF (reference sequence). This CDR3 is CATSRARLADSEQYF. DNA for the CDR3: TGTGCCACCAGCAGAGCACGACTAGCGGACTCCGAGCAGTACTTC.

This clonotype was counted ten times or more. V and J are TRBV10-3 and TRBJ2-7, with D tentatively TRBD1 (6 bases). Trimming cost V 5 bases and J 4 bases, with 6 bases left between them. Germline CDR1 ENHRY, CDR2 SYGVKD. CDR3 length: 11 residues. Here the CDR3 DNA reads TGTGCCATCAGTACAGGGTACGAGCAGTACGTC. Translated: CAISTGYEQYV.

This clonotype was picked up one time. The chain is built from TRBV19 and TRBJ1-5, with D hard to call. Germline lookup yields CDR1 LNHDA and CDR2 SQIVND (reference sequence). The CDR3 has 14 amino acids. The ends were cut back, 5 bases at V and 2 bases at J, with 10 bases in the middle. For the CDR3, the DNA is TGTGCCAGTAGTTGGCGTCAGGGCAATCAGCCCCAGCATTTT. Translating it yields CASSWRQGNQPQHF.

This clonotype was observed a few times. The CDR3 DNA follows: TGTGCCAGCAGCGTCGCCGGGACAGGGGGCCAGAATGAGCAGTTCTTC. This codes for CASSVAGTGGQNEQFF. The chain combines TRBV7-2 with TRBJ2-1; TRBD1 agrees at 12 bases. The CDR3 extends over 16 amino acids. The J segment lost 7 bases and the V segment lost 5 bases, leaving 9 bases of the junction unmatched. Germline values: CDR1 SGHTA, CDR2 FQGNSA.

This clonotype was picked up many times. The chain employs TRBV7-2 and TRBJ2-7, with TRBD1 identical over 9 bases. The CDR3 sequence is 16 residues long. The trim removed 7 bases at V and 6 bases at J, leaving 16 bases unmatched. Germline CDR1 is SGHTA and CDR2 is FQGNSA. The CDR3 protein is CASTHPRTGEESEQYV. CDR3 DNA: TGTGCCAGCACCCACCCCCGGACAGGGGAAGAAAGCGAGCAGTACGTC.

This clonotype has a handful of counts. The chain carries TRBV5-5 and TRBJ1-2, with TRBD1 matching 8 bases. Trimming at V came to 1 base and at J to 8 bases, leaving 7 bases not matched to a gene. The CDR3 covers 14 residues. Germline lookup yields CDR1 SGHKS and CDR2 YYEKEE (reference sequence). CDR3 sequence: CASSLSQGAEGYTF. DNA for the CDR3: TGTGCCAGCAGCTTGTCCCAGGGGGCAGAAGGCTACACCTTC.

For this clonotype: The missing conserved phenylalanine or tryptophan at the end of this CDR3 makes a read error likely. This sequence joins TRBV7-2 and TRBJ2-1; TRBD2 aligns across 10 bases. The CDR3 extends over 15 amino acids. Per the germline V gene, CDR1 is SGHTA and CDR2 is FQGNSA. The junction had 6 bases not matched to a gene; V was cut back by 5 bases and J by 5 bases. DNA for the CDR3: TGTGCCAGCAGCGACCCGGGACTAGCGCACAATGAGCAGTTCTTG. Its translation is CASSDPGLAHNEQFL.

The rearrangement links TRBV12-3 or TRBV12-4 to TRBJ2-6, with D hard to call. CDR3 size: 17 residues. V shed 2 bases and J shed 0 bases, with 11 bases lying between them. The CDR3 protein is CASSLWKGTSGANVLTF. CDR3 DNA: TGTGCCAGCAGTTTATGGAAGGGAACCTCTGGGGCCAACGTCCTGACTTTC.

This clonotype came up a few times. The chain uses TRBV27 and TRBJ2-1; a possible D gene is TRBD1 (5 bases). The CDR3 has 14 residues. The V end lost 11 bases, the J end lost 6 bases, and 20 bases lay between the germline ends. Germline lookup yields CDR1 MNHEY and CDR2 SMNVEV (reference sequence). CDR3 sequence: CAAKAAGITNEQFF. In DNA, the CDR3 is TGTGCCGCAAAGGCGGCAGGGATTACCAATGAGCAGTTCTTC.

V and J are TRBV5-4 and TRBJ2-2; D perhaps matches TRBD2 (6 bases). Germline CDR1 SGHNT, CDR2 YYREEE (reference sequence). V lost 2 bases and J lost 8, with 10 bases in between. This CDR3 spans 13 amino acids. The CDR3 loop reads CASSFRLGGELFF. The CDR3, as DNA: TGTGCCAGCAGCTTCAGACTAGGTGGGGAGCTGTTTTTT. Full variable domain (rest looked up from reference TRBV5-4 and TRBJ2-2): ETGVTQSPTHLIKTRGQQVTLRCSSQSGHNTVSWYQQALGQGPQFIFQYYREEENGRGNFPPRFSGLQFPNYSSELNVNALELDDSALYLCASSFRLGGELFFGEGSRLTVL.

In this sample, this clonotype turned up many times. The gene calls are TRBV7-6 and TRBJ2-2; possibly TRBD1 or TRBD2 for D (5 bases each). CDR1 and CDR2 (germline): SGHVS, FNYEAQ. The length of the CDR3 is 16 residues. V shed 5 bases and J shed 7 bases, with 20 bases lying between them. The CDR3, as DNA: TGTGCCAGCAGCCTGAACAACCCCGGGACGGGCGGGGAGCTGTTTTTT. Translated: CASSLNNPGTGGELFF.

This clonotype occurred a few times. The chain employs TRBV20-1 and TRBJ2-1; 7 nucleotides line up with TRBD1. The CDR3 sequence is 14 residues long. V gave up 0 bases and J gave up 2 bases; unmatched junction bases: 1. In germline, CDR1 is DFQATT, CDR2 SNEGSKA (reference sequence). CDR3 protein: CSARDGTAYNEQFF. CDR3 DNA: TGCAGTGCTAGAGACGGGACAGCCTACAATGAGCAGTTCTTC.

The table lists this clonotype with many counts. The CDR3 spells CSAIVGWRLALPEQFF. The CDR3 nucleotides read TGCAGTGCTATAGTAGGTTGGAGACTAGCGCTTCCCGAGCAGTTCTTC. V is TRBV20-1 and J is TRBJ2-1, with 8 bases aligning to TRBD2. This CDR3 is built from 16 residues. CDR1 DFQATT and CDR2 SNEGSKA come from the germline V gene (reference sequence). Germline trimming cut 4 bases from V and 10 bases from J; bases unmatched to any gene: 18.

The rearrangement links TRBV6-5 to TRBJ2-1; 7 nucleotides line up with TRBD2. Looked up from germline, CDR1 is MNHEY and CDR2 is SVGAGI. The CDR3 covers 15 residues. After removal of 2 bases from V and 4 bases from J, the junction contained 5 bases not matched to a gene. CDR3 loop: CASSYGVAGYNEQFF. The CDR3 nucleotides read TGTGCCAGCAGTTACGGAGTAGCGGGTTACAATGAGCAGTTCTTC.

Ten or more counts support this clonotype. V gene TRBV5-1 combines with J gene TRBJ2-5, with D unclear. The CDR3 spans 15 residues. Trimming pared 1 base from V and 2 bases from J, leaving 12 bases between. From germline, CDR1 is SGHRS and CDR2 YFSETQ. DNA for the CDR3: TGCGCCAGCAGCTTGAACTCTCGCGGACAAGAGACCCAGTACTTC. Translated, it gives CASSLNSRGQETQYF. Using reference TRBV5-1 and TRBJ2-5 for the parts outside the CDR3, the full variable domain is KAGVTQTPRYLIKTRGQQVTLSCSPISGHRSVSWYQQTPGQGLQFLFEYFSETQRNKGNFPGRFSGRQFSNSRSEMNVSTLELGDSALYLCASSLNSRGQETQYFGPGTRLLVL.

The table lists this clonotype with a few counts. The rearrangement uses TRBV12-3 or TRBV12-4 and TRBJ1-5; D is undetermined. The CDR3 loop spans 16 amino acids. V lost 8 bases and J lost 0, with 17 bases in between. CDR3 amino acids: CASPFSLHLSNQPQHF. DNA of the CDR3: TGTGCCAGCCCTTTTTCCTTACACCTTAGCAATCAGCCCCAGCATTTT.